The rows below give T cell receptor beta chains drawn from one sample of a study of cytomegalovirus exposure and HLA in healthy donors. Sequenced by immunoSEQ multiplex PCR; TCRdb stores in-frame clones only, minus some. The sample holds roughly 120,000 clones, about 91% seen once. The sample taken for sequencing was PBMCs. Every receptor here comes from a man younger than 30 in good health and CMV-seronegative. Each CDR3 is given with its conserved first and last residue. D genes are given only for firm matches. Expanded clones are given a class, and other clones once, few, many or no size at all.

j_call: TRBJ1-2
v_call: TRBV27
d_call: TRBD1
clone_size: many
cdr3_nt: TGTGCCAGCAGTCGCACAGGGGGCCCAGGGTATGGCTACACCTTC
cdr3_aa: CASSRTGGPGYGYTF

j_call: TRBJ2-3
v_call: TRBV6-1
d_call: TRBD2
clone_size: few
cdr3_nt: TGTGCCAGCAGTGGGGGCGGGAGGAGCACAGATACGCAGTATTTT
cdr3_aa: CASSGGGRSTDTQYF

j_call: TRBJ1-5
v_call: TRBV4-3
d_call: .
clone_size: .
cdr3_nt: TGCGCCAGCAGCCCCCAGGTGGCACAGCCCCAGCATTTT
cdr3_aa: CASSPQVAQPQHF

j_call: TRBJ2-1
v_call: TRBV9
d_call: TRBD2
clone_size: .
cdr3_nt: TGTGCCAGCAGCGTAGAAATGCGGGAGAGGCAGTTCTTC
cdr3_aa: CASSVEMRERQFF

j_call: TRBJ2-7
v_call: TRBV19
d_call: TRBD1
clone_size: once
cdr3_nt: TGTGCCAGTAGTATGGAACAGGGGTCCTACGAGCAGTACTTC
cdr3_aa: CASSMEQGSYEQYF

j_call: TRBJ2-2
v_call: TRBV15
d_call: TRBD2
clone_size: .
cdr3_nt: TGTGCCACCAGCACGGGGACTAGATATACCGGGGAGCTGTTTTTT
cdr3_aa: CATSTGTRYTGELFF

j_call: TRBJ2-7
v_call: TRBV11-3
d_call: .
clone_size: .
cdr3_nt: TGTGCCAGCAGCTTAGATACTAGTTCATCCTACGAGCAGTACTTC
cdr3_aa: CASSLDTSSSYEQYF

j_call: TRBJ2-2
v_call: TRBV5-4
d_call: .
clone_size: .
cdr3_nt: TGTGCCAGCAGCTACGGACTAATCGGGGAGCTGTTTTTT
cdr3_aa: CASSYGLIGELFF

j_call: TRBJ1-5
v_call: TRBV11-2
d_call: .
clone_size: .
cdr3_nt: TGTGCCAGCAGCCCACTCCCAGGGATTAGCAATCAGCCCCAGCATTTT
cdr3_aa: CASSPLPGISNQPQHF

j_call: TRBJ2-7
v_call: TRBV5-1
d_call: TRBD1
clone_size: .
cdr3_nt: TGCGCCAGCAGCCAAGGGACAGGGGGCCTCTACGAGCAGTACTTC
cdr3_aa: CASSQGTGGLYEQYF

j_call: TRBJ2-1
v_call: TRBV29-1
d_call: TRBD1
clone_size: .
cdr3_nt: TGCAGCGTGGTTGGGACAGGATTATACAATGAGCAGTTCTTC
cdr3_aa: CSVVGTGLYNEQFF

j_call: TRBJ2-2
v_call: TRBV25-1
d_call: .
clone_size: .
cdr3_nt: TGTGCCAGCAGTGGGGGCCCCCACACCGGGGAGCTGTTTTTT
cdr3_aa: CASSGGPHTGELFF

j_call: TRBJ1-1
v_call: TRBV10-1
d_call: .
clone_size: .
cdr3_nt: TGCGCCAGCAGTGAGCTGGGGGACATTGAAGCTTTCTTT
cdr3_aa: CASSELGDIEAFF

j_call: TRBJ1-1
v_call: TRBV28
d_call: TRBD1
clone_size: .
cdr3_nt: TGTGCCAGCAGTGACAGGGTTACTGAAGCTTTCTTT
cdr3_aa: CASSDRVTEAFF

j_call: TRBJ2-2
v_call: TRBV7-2
d_call: .
clone_size: .
cdr3_nt: TGTGCCAGCAGACGAACCGGGACTTCGAACACCGGGGAGCTGTTTTTT
cdr3_aa: CASRRTGTSNTGELFF

j_call: TRBJ2-7
v_call: TRBV19
d_call: .
clone_size: once
cdr3_nt: TGTGCCAGTAGTATCGGTCTAGAGACCGACGAGCAGTACTTC
cdr3_aa: CASSIGLETDEQYF

j_call: TRBJ2-1
v_call: TRBV11-3
d_call: TRBD2
clone_size: .
cdr3_nt: TGTGCCAGCAGCAATCCCTGCCGGGGGGCCTACAATGAGCAGTTCTTC
cdr3_aa: CASSNPCRGAYNEQFF

j_call: TRBJ2-1
v_call: TRBV5-6
d_call: .
clone_size: .
cdr3_nt: TGTGCCAGCAGCCGCCAGCGATGGAGCTCCTACAATGAGCAGTTCTTC
cdr3_aa: CASSRQRWSSYNEQFF

j_call: TRBJ2-5
v_call: TRBV29-1
d_call: TRBD1
clone_size: .
cdr3_nt: TGCAGCGCAAGATCGGGACAGGGCGGGGAGACCCAGTACTTC
cdr3_aa: CSARSGQGGETQYF

j_call: TRBJ1-2
v_call: TRBV4-3
d_call: TRBD1
clone_size: .
cdr3_nt: TGCGCCAGCAGCCAAACGACAGGGGGCAACTATGGCTACACCTTC
cdr3_aa: CASSQTTGGNYGYTF

j_call: TRBJ1-2
v_call: TRBV25-1
d_call: .
clone_size: .
cdr3_nt: TGTGCCAGCACCATTGGCTCGGGAGGCTACACCTTC
cdr3_aa: CASTIGSGGYTF

j_call: TRBJ2-7
v_call: TRBV4-3
d_call: .
clone_size: .
cdr3_nt: TGCGCCAGCAGCCAAGAAATGGGGACTCCGAACTACGAGCAGTACTTC
cdr3_aa: CASSQEMGTPNYEQYF

j_call: TRBJ2-1
v_call: TRBV5-1
d_call: .
clone_size: .
cdr3_nt: TGCGCCAGCAGCCTGGACAAAGAGCAGTTCTTC
cdr3_aa: CASSLDKEQFF

j_call: TRBJ2-7
v_call: TRBV10-3
d_call: .
clone_size: few
cdr3_nt: TGTGCCATCAGTGAAACGGGGGACGAGCAGTACTTC
cdr3_aa: CAISETGDEQYF

j_call: TRBJ2-6
v_call: TRBV11-2
d_call: TRBD1
clone_size: .
cdr3_nt: TGTGCCAGCAGCCCAGTGGGCGGGGACAGGACCTCTGGGGCCAACGTCCTGACTTTC
cdr3_aa: CASSPVGGDRTSGANVLTF

j_call: TRBJ2-7
v_call: TRBV28
d_call: .
clone_size: .
cdr3_nt: TGTGCCAGCGGATCAGCGATCCCCCACGAGCAGTACTTC
cdr3_aa: CASGSAIPHEQYF

j_call: TRBJ1-6
v_call: TRBV7-9
d_call: .
clone_size: .
cdr3_nt: TGTGCCAGCAGCTTAGACAGGTATAATTCACCCCTCCACTTT
cdr3_aa: CASSLDRYNSPLHF

j_call: TRBJ2-2
v_call: TRBV5-6
d_call: TRBD1
clone_size: once
cdr3_nt: TGTGCCAGCAGCTTGTACGACAGGGGGCTCGGGGAGCTGTTTTTT
cdr3_aa: CASSLYDRGLGELFF

j_call: TRBJ2-7
v_call: TRBV27
d_call: TRBD2
clone_size: .
cdr3_nt: TGTGCCAGCAGTCTGAGACTAGCGGGGGTATACGACGAGCAGTACTTC
cdr3_aa: CASSLRLAGVYDEQYF

j_call: TRBJ1-5
v_call: TRBV5-8
d_call: .
clone_size: once
cdr3_nt: TGTGCCAGCAGCTTGGCCAGGAGCAATCAGCCCCAGCATTTT
cdr3_aa: CASSLARSNQPQHF

j_call: TRBJ2-3
v_call: TRBV2
d_call: TRBD1
clone_size: .
cdr3_nt: TGTGCCAGCAGGGGACAGACAAATACGCAGTATTTT
cdr3_aa: CASRGQTNTQYF

j_call: TRBJ1-1
v_call: TRBV7-7
d_call: TRBD1
clone_size: .
cdr3_nt: TGTGCCAGCAGGTATCCGGTTCACGGGACAGGAAGCTCGAACACTGAAGCTTTCTTT
cdr3_aa: CASRYPVHGTGSSNTEAFF

j_call: TRBJ1-3
v_call: TRBV7-2
d_call: TRBD1
clone_size: .
cdr3_nt: TGTGCCAGCAGCTTTGAGGGGGCCTACTCTGGAAACACCATATATTTT
cdr3_aa: CASSFEGAYSGNTIYF

j_call: TRBJ2-2
v_call: TRBV2
d_call: .
clone_size: few
cdr3_nt: TGTGCCAGCACCCGAGGTGTTATGACCGGGGAGCTGTTTTTT
cdr3_aa: CASTRGVMTGELFF

j_call: TRBJ2-1
v_call: TRBV10-3
d_call: .
clone_size: .
cdr3_nt: TGTGCCATCAGTGCGTTAGCGGAGGTTCGTAGTCAGTTCTTC
cdr3_aa: CAISALAEVRSQFF

j_call: TRBJ1-6
v_call: TRBV19
d_call: TRBD1
clone_size: .
cdr3_nt: TGTGCCAGTACCCCGACAGGGCTGAATTCACCCCTCCACTTT
cdr3_aa: CASTPTGLNSPLHF

j_call: TRBJ1-2
v_call: TRBV10-2
d_call: TRBD1
clone_size: .
cdr3_nt: TGCGCCAGCAGTGAGTTTCGGCAGGGACAGGGTAGGGACTATGGCTACACCTTC
cdr3_aa: CASSEFRQGQGRDYGYTF

j_call: TRBJ1-5
v_call: TRBV6-6
d_call: TRBD1
clone_size: few
cdr3_nt: TGTGCCAGCAGTTACCACAGGGGCTTTCGCAATCAGCCCCAGCATTTT
cdr3_aa: CASSYHRGFRNQPQHF

j_call: TRBJ2-1
v_call: TRBV28
d_call: .
clone_size: .
cdr3_nt: TGTGCCAGCAGCTACCTCTCCGTCCGGCAGTTCTTC
cdr3_aa: CASSYLSVRQFF

j_call: TRBJ2-3
v_call: TRBV13
d_call: TRBD2
clone_size: .
cdr3_nt: TGTGCCAGCAGTCTCACTAGCGTCTCCGGGGATACGCAGTATTTT
cdr3_aa: CASSLTSVSGDTQYF

j_call: TRBJ2-6
v_call: TRBV18
d_call: .
clone_size: .
cdr3_nt: TGTGCCAGCTCATCCCTCCCTGGGGCCAACGTCCTGACTTTC
cdr3_aa: CASSSLPGANVLTF